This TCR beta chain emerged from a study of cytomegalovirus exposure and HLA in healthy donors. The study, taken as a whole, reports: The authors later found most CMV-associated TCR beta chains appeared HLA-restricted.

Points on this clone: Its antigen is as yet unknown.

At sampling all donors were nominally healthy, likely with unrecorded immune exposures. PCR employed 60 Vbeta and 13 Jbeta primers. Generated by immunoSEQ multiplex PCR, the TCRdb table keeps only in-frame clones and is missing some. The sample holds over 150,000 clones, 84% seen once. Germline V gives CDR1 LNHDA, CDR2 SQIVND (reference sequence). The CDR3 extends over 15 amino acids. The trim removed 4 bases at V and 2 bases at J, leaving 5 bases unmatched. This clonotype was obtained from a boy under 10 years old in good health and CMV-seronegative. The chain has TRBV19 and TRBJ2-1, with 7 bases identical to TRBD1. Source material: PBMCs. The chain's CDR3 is CASSRRQGPYNEQFF. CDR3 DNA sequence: TGTGCCAGTAGTAGGAGACAGGGACCCTACAATGAGCAGTTCTTC. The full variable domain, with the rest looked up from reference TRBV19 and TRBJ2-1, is DGGITQSPKYLFRKEGQNVTLSCEQNLNHDAMYWYRQDPGQGLRLIYYSQIVNDFQKGDIAEGYSVSREKKESFPLTVTSAQKNPTAFYLCASSRRQGPYNEQFFGPGTRLTVL.